These T cell receptor beta chains were read from a single sample in a study of blood T cell repertoires in COVID-19. The method was immunoSEQ multiplex PCR; TCRdb's version includes in-frame clones alone and lacks a portion of them. This sample has roughly 200,000 clones, with about 88% found just once. Sequenced material: PBMCs or T cells enriched from blood (not recorded which). These TCRs come from a woman in her 40s with acute COVID-19. Each CDR3 is given with its conserved first and last residue. A D gene is named only where the DNA matches it firmly. Only some rows state a clone size, as once, few, many or a class for expanded clones.

>-|TRBJ2-7|TRBV6-4|TRBD2
CAGPASGNYEQYF
TGTGCCGGGCCCGCTAGCGGAAACTACGAGCAGTACTTC
>-|TRBJ2-5|TRBV19|TRBD1
CASSMVRGDREETQYF
TGTGCCAGTAGTATGGTTCGCGGGGACAGGGAAGAGACCCAGTACTTC
>-|TRBJ2-7|TRBV7-2|-
CASSLTGGGEQYF
TGTGCCAGCAGCTTAACAGGGGGAGGGGAGCAGTACTTC
>-|TRBJ2-7|TRBV7-9|TRBD1
CASSLGGGQGGEQYF
TGTGCCAGCAGCTTAGGAGGTGGACAGGGCGGCGAGCAGTACTTC
>few|TRBJ1-1|TRBV12-3/TRBV12-4|-
CASRRGGNAEAFF
TGTGCCAGCAGGAGGGGGGGGAACGCTGAAGCTTTCTTT
>-|TRBJ1-3|TRBV11-2|TRBD1
CASSSRGDRGIGNTIYF
TGTGCCAGCAGCTCCCGGGGGGACAGGGGGATCGGAAACACCATATATTTT
>-|TRBJ1-4|TRBV7-9|TRBD1
CASSSFDREVNEKLFF
TGTGCCAGCAGCTCTTTCGACAGGGAGGTTAATGAAAAACTGTTTTTT
>-|TRBJ2-7|TRBV13|TRBD2
CASSLVRGSTYEQYF
TGTGCCAGCAGCTTAGTGCGGGGGAGCACCTACGAGCAGTACTTC
>-|TRBJ2-1|TRBV4-1|TRBD2
CASSQVEGGPVGEQFF
TGCGCCAGCAGCCAAGTTGAGGGAGGGCCTGTCGGTGAGCAGTTCTTC
>-|TRBJ1-3|TRBV2|-
CASIAGGNTIYF
TGTGCCAGCATAGCCGGCGGAAACACCATATATTTT
>-|TRBJ2-7|TRBV6-5|TRBD2
CASSSPRETGYEQYF
TGTGCCAGCAGTTCGCCGCGGGAGACCGGCTACGAGCAGTACTTC
>-|TRBJ2-1|TRBV11-3|-
CASSLGEDYYNEQFF
TGTGCCAGCAGCTTAGGGGAAGACTATTACAATGAGCAGTTCTTC
>-|TRBJ2-3|TRBV25-1|-
CASSGRGPSTDTQYF
TGTGCCAGCAGTGGAAGGGGTCCTAGCACAGATACGCAGTATTTT
>once|TRBJ2-7|TRBV9|-
CASSPDRDTESYEQYF
TGTGCCAGCAGCCCGGACCGGGACACCGAATCCTACGAGCAGTACTTC
>-|TRBJ2-2|TRBV6-5|-
CASTATGYTGELFF
TGTGCCAGCACCGCGACAGGCTACACCGGGGAGCTGTTTTTT
>-|TRBJ1-1|TRBV18|-
CASSPDWNTEAFF
TGTGCCAGCTCACCAGACTGGAACACTGAAGCTTTCTTT
>-|TRBJ2-3|TRBV5-4|TRBD2
CASSLDGTSGDTQYF
TGTGCCAGCAGCTTGGATGGGACTAGCGGGGATACGCAGTATTTT
>-|TRBJ2-5|TRBV7-6|-
CASSLVPGRGQETQYF
TGTGCCAGCAGCTTAGTCCCGGGGAGGGGGCAAGAGACCCAGTACTTC
>-|TRBJ2-2|TRBV18|-
CASSPQASANTGELFF
TGTGCCAGCTCACCACAAGCTAGTGCGAACACCGGGGAGCTGTTTTTT
>-|TRBJ2-2|TRBV5-5|-
CASRQTGNTGELFF
TGTGCCAGCAGGCAGACAGGGAACACCGGGGAGCTGTTTTTT
>once|TRBJ2-1|TRBV7-2|TRBD1
CASSRRQGSSYNEQFF
TGTGCCAGCAGTCGGAGACAGGGAAGCTCCTACAATGAGCAGTTCTTC
>-|TRBJ2-2|TRBV5-5|-
CASSLARAGGELFF
TGTGCCAGCAGCTTGGCGAGGGCTGGCGGGGAGCTGTTTTTT
>-|TRBJ1-2|TRBV5-4|TRBD1
CASSSGDRASYGYTF
TGTGCCAGCAGCTCCGGGGACAGGGCGTCGTATGGCTACACCTTC
>-|TRBJ1-2|TRBV4-2|-
CASSQVGAFYGYTF
TGTGCCAGCAGCCAGGTAGGGGCGTTCTATGGCTACACCTTC